These 8 T cell receptor beta chains originate from one sample sequenced in a study of OX40 agonist ivuxolimab in advanced cancers. The repertoire was sequenced with immunoSEQ multiplex PCR; TCRdb's copy has only in-frame clones and lacks some. This sample has about 98,000 clones, with around 90% found just once. The source material was CD4+ or CD8+ T cells sorted from blood, sampled in a trial of the OX40 agonist ivuxolimab. These receptors all stem from an adult with an advanced solid tumor such as melanoma, head and neck, liver or kidney cancer.

The V gene is TRBV5-1, the J gene TRBJ1-5, with D uncertain. Trimming took 0 bases from V and 0 from J, leaving 7 bases between them. Germline CDR1 SGHRS, CDR2 YFSETQ. The CDR3 is 15 amino acids. CDR3 loop: CASSLDGHSNQPQHF. The DNA of the CDR3 is TGCGCCAGCAGCTTGGACGGTCATAGCAATCAGCCCCAGCATTTT.

This clone was seen just once. The chain uses TRBV5-1 and TRBJ2-3, with TRBD2 matching 9 bases. The germline V gene has CDR1 SGHRS and CDR2 YFSETQ. V lost 0 bases to trimming and J lost 1 base; unmatched junction nucleotides: 6. This CDR3 is 17 amino acids long. As DNA, the CDR3 is TGCGCCAGCAGCTTGGATCCAGCGGGGGGTGGCACAGATACGCAGTATTTT. This translates into CASSLDPAGGGTDTQYF.

CDR3 DNA: TGTGCCAGCAGCCCCATTCAACCTAGGGGCCAAGAGACCCAGTACTTC. It is translated as CASSPIQPRGQETQYF. The V call is TRBV7-9, the J call TRBJ2-5, with D possibly matching TRBD1 (5 bases). Germline assignment: CDR1 SEHNR and CDR2 FQNEAQ (reference sequence). With 5 bases removed from V and 1 base from J, the gap between germline ends came to 17 bases. The CDR3 is 16 amino acids.

The V and J genes are TRBV11-2 and TRBJ1-4; no definite D call. The CDR3 covers 12 residues. The V gene lost 6 bases and the J gene lost 12 bases, with 14 bases spanning the gap. Germline V gene sequence: CDR1 SGHAT, CDR2 FQNNGV. This CDR3 is CASSSGRTQLFF. Written as DNA, the CDR3 is TGTGCCAGCAGTTCTGGACGGACCCAACTGTTTTTT.

This chain joins TRBV18 and TRBJ1-5, with D possibly matching TRBD1 (5 bases). Trimming left V 3 bases short and J 0 bases short, with 12 bases between. Germline CDR1 is KGHSH and CDR2 is LQKENI. The CDR3 extends over 16 amino acids. CDR3 loop: CASSPNNRYSNQPQHF. CDR3 sequence (DNA): TGTGCCAGCTCACCGAATAACAGGTATAGCAATCAGCCCCAGCATTTT.

The chain is built from TRBV4-1 and TRBJ2-3, with D possibly TRBD1 on 7 matching bases. Germline CDR1 is MGHRA and CDR2 is YSYEKL. The CDR3 is made up of 16 amino acids. V lost 4 bases and J 10 bases, leaving 24 bases between the germline ends. The CDR3 sequence is CASSPPGQATRSAQYF. The CDR3 DNA reads TGCGCCAGCAGCCCACCAGGACAGGCGACTAGGAGTGCGCAGTATTTT.

CDR3: CACRRGMGNTEAFF. CDR3 DNA: TGTGCCTGCCGACGGGGCATGGGGAACACTGAAGCTTTCTTT. The chain is built from TRBV7-2 and TRBJ1-1; TRBD1 might be the D (5 bases). Per germline, CDR1 SGHTA and CDR2 FQGNSA. Between the trimmed V and J ends, which lost 11 bases and 1 base, there was a span of 17 bases. This CDR3 comprises 14 residues.

This chain links TRBV5-1 with TRBJ2-7; weak D call: TRBD1 (5 bases). Germline lookup yields CDR1 SGHRS and CDR2 YFSETQ. This CDR3 contains 14 residues. The V gene lost 4 bases and the J gene lost 6 bases, with 17 bases spanning the gap. The CDR3 sequence is CASSLRAIGVEQYF. The CDR3 DNA reads TGCGCCAGCAGCCTCCGGGCGATAGGGGTCGAGCAGTACTTC.